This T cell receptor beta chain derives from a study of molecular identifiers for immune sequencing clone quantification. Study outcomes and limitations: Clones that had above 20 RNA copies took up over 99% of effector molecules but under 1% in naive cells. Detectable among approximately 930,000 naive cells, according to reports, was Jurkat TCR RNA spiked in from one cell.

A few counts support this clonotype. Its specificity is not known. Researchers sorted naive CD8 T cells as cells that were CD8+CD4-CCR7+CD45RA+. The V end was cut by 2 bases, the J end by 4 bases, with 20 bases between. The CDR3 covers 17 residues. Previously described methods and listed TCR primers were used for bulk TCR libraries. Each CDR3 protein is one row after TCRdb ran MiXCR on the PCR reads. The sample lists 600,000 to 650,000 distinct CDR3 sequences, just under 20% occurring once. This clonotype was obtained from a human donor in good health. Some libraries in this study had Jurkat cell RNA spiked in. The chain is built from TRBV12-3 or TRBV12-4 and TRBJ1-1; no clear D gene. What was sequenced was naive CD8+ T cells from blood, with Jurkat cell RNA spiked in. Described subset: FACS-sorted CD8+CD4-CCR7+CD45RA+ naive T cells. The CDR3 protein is CASSLSYNIVVSTEAFF. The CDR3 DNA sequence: TGTGCCAGCAGTTTATCTTACAACATTGTTGTGTCCACTGAAGCTTTCTTT.